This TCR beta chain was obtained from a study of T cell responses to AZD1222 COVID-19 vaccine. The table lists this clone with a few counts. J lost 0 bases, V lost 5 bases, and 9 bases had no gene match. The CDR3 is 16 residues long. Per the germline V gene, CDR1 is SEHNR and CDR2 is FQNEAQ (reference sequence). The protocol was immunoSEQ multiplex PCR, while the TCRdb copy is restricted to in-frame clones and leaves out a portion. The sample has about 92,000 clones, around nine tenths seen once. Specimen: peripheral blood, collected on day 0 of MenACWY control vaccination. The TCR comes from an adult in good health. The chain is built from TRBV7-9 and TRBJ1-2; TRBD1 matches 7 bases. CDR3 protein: CASSTGQSSANYGYTF. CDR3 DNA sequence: TGTGCCAGCAGCACGGGACAGTCCTCTGCTAACTATGGCTACACCTTC. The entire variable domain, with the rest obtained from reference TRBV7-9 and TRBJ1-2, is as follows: DTGVSQNPRHKITKRGQNVTFRCDPISEHNRLYWYRQTLGQGPEFLTYFQNEAQLEKSRLLSDRFSAERPKGSFSTLEIQRTEQGDSAMYLCASSTGQSSANYGYTFGSGTRLTVV.